These 13 T cell receptor beta chains were all obtained from the same sample, sequenced in a study of cytomegalovirus exposure and HLA in healthy donors (dated by TCRdb to about 2017). Library method: the immunoSEQ multiplex PCR assay. A mixture of 60 forward primers for TCR Vbeta segments and 13 reverse primers for TCR Jbeta segments was used in the multiplex PCR. TCRdb limited this immuneACCESS table to in-frame rearrangements with V and J called. A share of clones is missing; checked studies link under half to unresolved V genes, and the rest is unexplained. In all, the sample holds about 150,000 clones, and around 72% of those were seen once. 2% to 2.5% of the sample belongs to the ten largest clones. The sample was PBMCs. These receptors all come from a man aged 40-49 years in good health and CMV-seronegative.

This clone was detected only a few times. V usage is TRBV6-1 and J usage is TRBJ1-1, with TRBD1 matching 8 bases. Trimming removed 8 bases from V and 3 bases from J; junction bases left unmatched: 2. This CDR3 has 12 residues. The germline V gene has CDR1 MNHNS and CDR2 SASEGT. The CDR3 DNA follows: TGTGCCAGCGGACAGGGCGACACTGAAGCTTTCTTT. This codes for CASGQGDTEAFF.

This clone showed up just a few times. V is TRBV7-9 and J is TRBJ2-7; 9 nucleotides line up with TRBD1. The CDR3 has 12 residues. CDR1 SEHNR and CDR2 FQNEAQ come from the germline V gene (reference sequence). Unmatched junction bases numbered 3, after V lost 5 bases and J lost 7 bases. CDR3 DNA sequence: TGTGCCAGCAGCGGGACAGGGCAAGAGCAGTACTTC. This translates into CASSGTGQEQYF. Full variable domain (outside the CDR3, taken from reference TRBV7-9 and TRBJ2-7): DTGVSQNPRHKITKRGQNVTFRCDPISEHNRLYWYRQTLGQGPEFLTYFQNEAQLEKSRLLSDRFSAERPKGSFSTLEIQRTEQGDSAMYLCASSGTGQEQYFGPGTRLTVT.

The chain recombines TRBV15 with TRBJ1-5; no clear D gene. Germline CDR1 reads LNHNV; CDR2 reads YYDKDF (reference sequence). The CDR3 is made up of 15 amino acids. The V and J ends lost 5 bases and 4 bases respectively, with 15 bases between them. The CDR3 nucleotides are TGTGCCACCAGCGGAGGGTTTGGCTTTAATCAGCCCCAGCATTTT. Translating it yields CATSGGFGFNQPQHF. The full variable domain, completed using reference TRBV15 and TRBJ1-5, is DAMVIQNPRYQVTQFGKPVTLSCSQTLNHNVMYWYQQKSSQAPKLLFHYYDKDFNNEADTPDNFQSRRPNTSFCFLDIRSPGLGDTAMYLCATSGGFGFNQPQHFGDGTRLSIL.

The chain uses TRBV19 and TRBJ1-3; unclear D gene. The CDR3 covers 17 residues. CDR1 and CDR2 from the germline V gene are LNHDA and SQIVND (reference sequence). Trimming shortened V by 3 bases and J by 1 base, and 16 bases separated the two germline ends. The CDR3 sequence is CASSIFGREASGNTIYF. In nucleotides, the CDR3 is TGTGCCAGTAGTATTTTCGGCCGGGAGGCGTCTGGAAACACCATATATTTT.

The chain joins TRBV4-3 to TRBJ2-1, with TRBD2 matching 7 bases. Germline V gene data show CDR1 as LGHNA and CDR2 as YSLEER. J was trimmed by 1 base and V by 1 base; bases with no gene match: 10. The CDR3 covers 18 residues. The CDR3 sequence is CASSQVVGIGRSYNEQFF. In DNA, the CDR3 is TGCGCCAGCAGCCAAGTTGTCGGGATCGGGAGGTCCTACAATGAGCAGTTCTTC.

V gene TRBV4-2 combines with J gene TRBJ2-3, with 11 bases that match TRBD2. Germline CDR1 LGHNA, CDR2 YNFKEQ. The length of the CDR3 is 16 residues. V trimming: 2 bases; J trimming: 5 bases; junction bases outside the gene matches: 6. The CDR3 loop is CASSQSLAGGRDTQYF. CDR3 bases: TGTGCCAGCAGCCAATCCCTAGCGGGGGGTAGAGATACGCAGTATTTT.

The J gene is TRBJ1-6, the V gene TRBV30; D is possibly TRBD1 (6 bases). V shed 3 bases and J shed 9 bases, with 12 bases lying between them. The CDR3 runs to 13 residues. Germline loops: CDR1 GTSNPN, CDR2 SVGIG (reference sequence). The CDR3 coding sequence is TGTGCCTGGAGCCCGGGGGGCGGTTCACCCCTCCACTTT. It encodes CAWSPGGGSPLHF.

The J gene is TRBJ2-5, the V gene TRBV28, with D hard to call. Germline V lookup: CDR1 MDHEN, CDR2 SYDVKM. Trimming removed 2 bases at V and 7 bases at J, with 5 bases between. CDR3 length: 11 amino acids. CDR3 bases: TGTGCCAGCAGTTTAGGTAGGACCCAGTACTTC. Translation gives CASSLGRTQYF.

This clone was detected only once. J is TRBJ1-1 and V is TRBV2; weak D call: TRBD1 (5 bases). Germline CDR1 and CDR2: SNHLY and FYNNEI. The CDR3 covers 13 residues. V shed 7 bases and J shed 4 bases, with 13 bases lying between them. CDR3 sequence reads: CASTPLGGTEAFF. Written as DNA, the CDR3 is TGTGCCAGCACCCCACTGGGGGGCACTGAAGCTTTCTTT.

The J gene is TRBJ1-1, the V gene TRBV5-6, with TRBD1 matching 8 bases. CDR1 is SGHDT and CDR2 is YYEEEE in the germline V gene. Unmatched junction bases numbered 5, after V lost 0 bases and J lost 7 bases. CDR3 length equals 14 residues. This chain's CDR3 is CASSLVQGASEAFF. In nucleotides, the CDR3 is TGTGCCAGCAGCTTGGTCCAGGGGGCCAGTGAAGCTTTCTTT. The full variable domain, in which reference TRBV5-6 and TRBJ1-1 provide the parts outside the CDR3, is DAGVTQSPTHLIKTRGQQVTLRCSPKSGHDTVSWYQQALGQGPQFIFQYYEEEERQRGNFPDRFSGHQFPNYSSELNVNALLLGDSALYLCASSLVQGASEAFFGQGTRLTVV.

The chain couples TRBV27 to TRBJ2-1; 7 bases align to TRBD1. This CDR3 is 16 amino acids long. V shed 6 bases and J 4 bases; nucleotides not matched to a gene: 12. Germline V gene data show CDR1 as MNHEY and CDR2 as SMNVEV (reference sequence). The CDR3 protein is CASSLSVGTAYNEQFF. The DNA for the CDR3 is TGTGCCAGCAGCCTCTCTGTCGGGACAGCATACAATGAGCAGTTCTTC.

The chain uses TRBV7-7 and TRBJ2-5; 7 positions agree with TRBD2. Looked up from germline, CDR1 is SSHAT and CDR2 is FNYEAQ (reference sequence). The V segment lost 5 bases and the J segment 3 bases; nucleotides outside the gene matches: 6. The length of the CDR3 is 14 residues. The CDR3 loop is CASSPWAGEETQYF. The CDR3 bases are TGTGCCAGCAGCCCGTGGGCGGGGGAAGAGACCCAGTACTTC.

The V call is TRBV7-6, the J call TRBJ2-7; 7 bases align to TRBD1. The CDR3 spans 17 residues. Germline-derived CDR1 and CDR2 are SGHVS and FNYEAQ. The junction had 10 bases not matched to a gene; V was cut back by 2 bases and J by 0 bases. The CDR3 reads CASSLQEGQSISYEQYF. CDR3 DNA: TGTGCCAGCAGCTTACAAGAGGGACAGTCCATCTCCTACGAGCAGTACTTC.